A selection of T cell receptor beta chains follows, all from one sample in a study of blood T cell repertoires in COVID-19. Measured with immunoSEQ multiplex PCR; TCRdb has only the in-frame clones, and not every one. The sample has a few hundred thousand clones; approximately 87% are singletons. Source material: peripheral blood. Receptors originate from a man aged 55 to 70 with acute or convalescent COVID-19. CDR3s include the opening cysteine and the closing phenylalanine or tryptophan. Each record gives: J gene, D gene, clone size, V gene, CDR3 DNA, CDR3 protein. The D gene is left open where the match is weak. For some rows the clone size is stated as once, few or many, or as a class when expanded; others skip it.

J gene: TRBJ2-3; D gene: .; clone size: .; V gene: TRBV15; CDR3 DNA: TGTGCCACCAGCACGGAAAGGGGTAGCACAGATACGCAGTATTTT; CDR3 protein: CATSTERGSTDTQYF
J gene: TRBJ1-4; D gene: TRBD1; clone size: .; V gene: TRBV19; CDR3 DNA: TGTGCCACTGGGGAACAGGGGGCAGGTGAAAAACTGTTTTTT; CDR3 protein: CATGEQGAGEKLFF
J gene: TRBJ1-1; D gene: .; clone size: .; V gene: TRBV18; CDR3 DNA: TGTGCCAGCTCACCACCGAAGGGAGAGAACACTGAAGCTTTCTTT; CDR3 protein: CASSPPKGENTEAFF
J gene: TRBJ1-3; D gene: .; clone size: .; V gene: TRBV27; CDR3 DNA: TGTGCCAGCAGTACCGACAGTCCGGTTTCTGGAAACACCATATATTTT; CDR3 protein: CASSTDSPVSGNTIYF
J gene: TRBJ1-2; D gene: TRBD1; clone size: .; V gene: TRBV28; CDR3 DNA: TGTGCCAGCAGTTTATCGAGCAGGGGGCATGGCTACACCTTC; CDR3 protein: CASSLSSRGHGYTF
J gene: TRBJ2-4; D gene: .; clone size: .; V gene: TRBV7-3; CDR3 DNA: TGTGCCAGCAGCTTAGGGACAGCGGGTATTCAGTACTTC; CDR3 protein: CASSLGTAGIQYF
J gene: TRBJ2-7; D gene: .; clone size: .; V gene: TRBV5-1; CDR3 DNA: TGCGCCAGCAGCTCTTCCTACGAGCAGTACTTC; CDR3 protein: CASSSSYEQYF
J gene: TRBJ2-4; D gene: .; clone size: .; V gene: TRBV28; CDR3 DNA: TGTGCCAGCAATTTACCGGGGGAGGCTGAAAACATTCAGTACTTC; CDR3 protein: CASNLPGEAENIQYF
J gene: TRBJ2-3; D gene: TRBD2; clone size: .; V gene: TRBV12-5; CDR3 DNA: TGTGCTAGTGGTTTGGTACGGGGGGTTGAAGGCACAGATACGCAGTATTTT; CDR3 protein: CASGLVRGVEGTDTQYF
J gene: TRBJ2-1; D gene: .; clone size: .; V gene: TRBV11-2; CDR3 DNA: TGTGCCAGCAGCTTTCATAATGAGCAGTTCTTC; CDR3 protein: CASSFHNEQFF
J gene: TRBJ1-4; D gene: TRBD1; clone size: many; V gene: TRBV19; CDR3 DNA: TGTGCCAGTGCAGACAGGGGGGAGACTGAAAAACTGTTTTTT; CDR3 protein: CASADRGETEKLFF
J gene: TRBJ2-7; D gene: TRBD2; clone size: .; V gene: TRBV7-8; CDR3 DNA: TGTGCCAGCAGCCTTCCAATAGCGGGCTACGAGCAGTACTTC; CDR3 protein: CASSLPIAGYEQYF
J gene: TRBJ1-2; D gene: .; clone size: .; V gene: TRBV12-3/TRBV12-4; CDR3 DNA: TGTGCCAGCAGTTTAGGACCGGGGGGGCCCACCTTC; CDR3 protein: CASSLGPGGPTF
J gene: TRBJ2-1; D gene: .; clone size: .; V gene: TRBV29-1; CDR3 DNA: TGCAGCGTCGGGAACCCCAGCTCCTACAATGAGCAGTTCTTC; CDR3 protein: CSVGNPSSYNEQFF
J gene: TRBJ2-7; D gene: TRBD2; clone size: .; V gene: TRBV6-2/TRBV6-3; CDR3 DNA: TGTGCCAGCAGTTACTCCGGGGGGACCCGCTCCTACGAGCAGTACTTC; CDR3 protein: CASSYSGGTRSYEQYF
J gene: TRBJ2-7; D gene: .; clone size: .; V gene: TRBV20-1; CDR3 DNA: TGCAGTCCCGTAGAGGGCTACGAGCAGTACTTC; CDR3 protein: CSPVEGYEQYF
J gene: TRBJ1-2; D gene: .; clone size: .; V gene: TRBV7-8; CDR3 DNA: TGTGCCAGCAGCTTAGCTCGTGGAGAGTATTATGGCTACACCTTC; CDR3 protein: CASSLARGEYYGYTF
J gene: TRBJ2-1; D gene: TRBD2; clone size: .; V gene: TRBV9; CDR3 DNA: TGTGCCAGCAGCGTAGCTACCACTAGCGGGTTAAACAATGAGCAGTTCTTC; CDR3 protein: CASSVATTSGLNNEQFF
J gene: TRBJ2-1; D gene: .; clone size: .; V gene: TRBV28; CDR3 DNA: TGTGCCAGCAGTTTGGGCAGGGTGAGGAATGAGCAGTTCTTC; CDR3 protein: CASSLGRVRNEQFF
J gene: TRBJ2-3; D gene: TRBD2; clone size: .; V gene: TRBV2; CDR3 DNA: TGTGCCAGCAGTTCCGGGACTAGCGGGAGGGGAGATACGCAGTATTTT; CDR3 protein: CASSSGTSGRGDTQYF
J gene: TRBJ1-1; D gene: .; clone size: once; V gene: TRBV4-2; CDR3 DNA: TGTGCCAGCAGCCAGGACGGACGGTCAGGGGAAGCTTTCTTT; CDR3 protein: CASSQDGRSGEAFF
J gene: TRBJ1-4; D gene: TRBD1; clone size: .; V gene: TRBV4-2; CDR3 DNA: TGTGCCAGCAGCCAAGATGACCGCAGGGGGGAGGAAAAACTGTTTTTT; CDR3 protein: CASSQDDRRGEEKLFF
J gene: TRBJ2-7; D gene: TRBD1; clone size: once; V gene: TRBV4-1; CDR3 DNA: TGCGCCAGCAGGCCAAACAGGGGAAGTTCCTACGAGCAGTACTTC; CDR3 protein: CASRPNRGSSYEQYF
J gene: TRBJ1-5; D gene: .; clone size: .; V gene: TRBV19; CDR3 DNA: TGTGCCAGTAGGGGGCAGAACAATCAGCCCCAGCATTTT; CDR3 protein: CASRGQNNQPQHF
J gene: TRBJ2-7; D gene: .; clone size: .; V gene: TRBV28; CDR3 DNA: TGTGCCAGCAGTGAGAGGGCAGTCTACGAGCAGTACTTC; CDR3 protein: CASSERAVYEQYF
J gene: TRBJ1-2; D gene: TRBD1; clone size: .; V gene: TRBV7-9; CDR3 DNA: TGTGCCAGCAGCGCGACAGGGGATAATGGCTACACCTTC; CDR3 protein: CASSATGDNGYTF
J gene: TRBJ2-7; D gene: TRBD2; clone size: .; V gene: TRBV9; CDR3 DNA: TGTGCCAGCAGCGGAGGGACTAGCGGCTACGAGCAGTACTTC; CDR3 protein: CASSGGTSGYEQYF
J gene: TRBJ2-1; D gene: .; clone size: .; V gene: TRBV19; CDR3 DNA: TGTGCCAGTAGTAAGCTTACAGGGTACAATGAGCAGTTCTTC; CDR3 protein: CASSKLTGYNEQFF
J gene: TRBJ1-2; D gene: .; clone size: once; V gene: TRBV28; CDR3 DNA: TGTGCCAGCAGTTTGTACACGACAGGAGGAGGCTACACCTTC; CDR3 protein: CASSLYTTGGGYTF
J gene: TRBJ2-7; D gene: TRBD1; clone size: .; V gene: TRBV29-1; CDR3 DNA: TGCAGCGGCGCGCAGGCGACAGGGGGCGCCGAGCAGTACTTC; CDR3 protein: CSGAQATGGAEQYF
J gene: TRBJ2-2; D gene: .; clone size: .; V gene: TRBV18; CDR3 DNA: TGTGCCAGCTCACCCCAGGGGTGGGCGAACACCGGGGAGCTGTTTTTT; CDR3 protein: CASSPQGWANTGELFF
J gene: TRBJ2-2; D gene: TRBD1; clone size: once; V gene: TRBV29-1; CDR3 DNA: TGCAGCGTCCGAGGGACAGGGACCTCGAACACCGGGGAGCTGTTTTTT; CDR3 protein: CSVRGTGTSNTGELFF
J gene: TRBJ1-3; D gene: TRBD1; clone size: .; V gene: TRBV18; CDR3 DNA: TGTGCCAGCTCACCGCTGGGACAGCCTAAGAGGAACACCATATATTTT; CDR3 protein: CASSPLGQPKRNTIYF
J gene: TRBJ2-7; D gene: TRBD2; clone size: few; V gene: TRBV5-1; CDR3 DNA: TGCGCCAGCAGCTTCACGGGACTAGCCCCCTACGAGCAGTACTTC; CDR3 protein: CASSFTGLAPYEQYF
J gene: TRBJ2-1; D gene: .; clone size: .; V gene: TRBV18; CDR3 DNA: TGTGCCAGCTCACTTCAGGGTAGCTCCTACAATGAGCAGTTCTTC; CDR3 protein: CASSLQGSSYNEQFF
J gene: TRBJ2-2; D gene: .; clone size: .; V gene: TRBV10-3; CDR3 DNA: TGTGCCATCAGTGATGCGATGAAAACTAGGAGGACCGGGGAGCTGTTTTTT; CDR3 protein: CAISDAMKTRRTGELFF
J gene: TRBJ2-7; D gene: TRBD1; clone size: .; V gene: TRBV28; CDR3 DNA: TGTGCCAGCAGAATTCCGGGACAGGGCTACGAGCAGTACTTC; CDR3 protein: CASRIPGQGYEQYF
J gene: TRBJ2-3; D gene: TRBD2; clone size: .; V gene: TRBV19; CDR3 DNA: TGTGCCAGTAGGCTAGCGGGAGAAGCAGATACGCAGTATTTT; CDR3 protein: CASRLAGEADTQYF
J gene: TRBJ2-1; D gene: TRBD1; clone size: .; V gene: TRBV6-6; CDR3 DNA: TGTGCCAGCAGTCCCCCGGGACAGTCTTACAATGAGCAGTTCTTC; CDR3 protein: CASSPPGQSYNEQFF
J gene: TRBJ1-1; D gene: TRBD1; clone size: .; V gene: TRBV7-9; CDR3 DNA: TGTGCCAGCAGCTGGACAGGGGCACCCGACACTGAAGCTTTCTTT; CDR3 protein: CASSWTGAPDTEAFF
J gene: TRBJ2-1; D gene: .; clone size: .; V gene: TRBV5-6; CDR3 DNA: TGTGCCAGCAGCCAAGGACAGATCAGCTCCTACAATGAGCAGTTCTTC; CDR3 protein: CASSQGQISSYNEQFF
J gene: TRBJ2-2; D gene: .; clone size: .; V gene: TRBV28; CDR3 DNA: TGTGCCACGGACAGGAACACCGGGGAGCTGTTTTTT; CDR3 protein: CATDRNTGELFF
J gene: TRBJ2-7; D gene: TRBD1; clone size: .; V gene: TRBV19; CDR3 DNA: TGTGCCAGTAGCGACAGGGGTGCCTACGAGCAGTACTTC; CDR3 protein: CASSDRGAYEQYF
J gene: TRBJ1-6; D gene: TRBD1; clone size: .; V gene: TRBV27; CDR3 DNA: TGTGCCAGCAGTTCAACGGACAGGGAGGATTCACCCCTCCACTTT; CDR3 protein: CASSSTDREDSPLHF
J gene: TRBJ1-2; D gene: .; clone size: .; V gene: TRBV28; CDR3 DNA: TGTGCCAGCAGTTTAGCTGGCGCAGCAGACGTAAACTATGGCTCCACCTTC; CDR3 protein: CASSLAGAADVNYGSTF
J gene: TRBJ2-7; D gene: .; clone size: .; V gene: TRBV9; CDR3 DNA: TGTGCCAGCAGCGTAGATTGGTTAGCCTACGAGCAGTACTTC; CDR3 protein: CASSVDWLAYEQYF
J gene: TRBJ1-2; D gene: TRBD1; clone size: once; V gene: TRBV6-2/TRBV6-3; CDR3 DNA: TGTGCCAGCAGCCGTTCCACCGGGACAGGGGTTCGCAACTATGGCTACACCTTC; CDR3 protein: CASSRSTGTGVRNYGYTF
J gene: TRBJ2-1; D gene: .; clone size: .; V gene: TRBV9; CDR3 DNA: TGTGCCAGCAGCGGTGCGGGCTCCTACAATGAGCAGTTCTTC; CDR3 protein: CASSGAGSYNEQFF
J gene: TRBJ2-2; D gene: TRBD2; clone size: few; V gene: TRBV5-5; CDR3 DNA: TGTGCCAGCAGCTTTGGACTAGCGGGATCCACCGGGGAGCTGTTTTTT; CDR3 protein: CASSFGLAGSTGELFF
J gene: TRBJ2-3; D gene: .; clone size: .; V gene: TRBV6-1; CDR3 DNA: TGTGCCAGCAGTGAACAAATCGGGACAGATACGCAGTATTTT; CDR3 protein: CASSEQIGTDTQYF